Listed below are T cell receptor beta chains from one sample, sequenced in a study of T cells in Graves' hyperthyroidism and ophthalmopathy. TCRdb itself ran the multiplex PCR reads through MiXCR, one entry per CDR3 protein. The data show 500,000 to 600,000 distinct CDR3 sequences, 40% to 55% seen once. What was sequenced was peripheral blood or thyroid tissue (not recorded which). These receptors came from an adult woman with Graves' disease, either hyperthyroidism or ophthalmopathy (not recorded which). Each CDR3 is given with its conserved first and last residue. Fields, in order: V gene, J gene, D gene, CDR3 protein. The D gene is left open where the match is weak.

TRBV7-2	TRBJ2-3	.	CASSLTPGDSISDTQYF
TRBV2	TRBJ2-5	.	CASSEALSGTQYF
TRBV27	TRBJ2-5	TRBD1	CASSPNRDRARETQYF
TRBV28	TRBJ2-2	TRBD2	CASSAGASGTGELFF
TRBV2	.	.	CASSEVLLRYSNQPQYF
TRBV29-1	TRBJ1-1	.	CSLGSTEAFF
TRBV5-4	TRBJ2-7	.	CASSATSGTQGEQYF
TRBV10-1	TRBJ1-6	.	CASSVRGSGGRKMTYNSPLHF
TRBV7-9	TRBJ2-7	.	CASSFTTEQYF
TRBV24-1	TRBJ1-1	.	CATSATGVATEAFF
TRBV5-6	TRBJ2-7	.	CASSLGGATYEQYF
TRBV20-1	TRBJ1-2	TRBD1	CSAGGTGLYGYTF
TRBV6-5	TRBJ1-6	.	CASSLGGIYNSPLHF
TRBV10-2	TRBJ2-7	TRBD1	CASWGNRGVGEQYF
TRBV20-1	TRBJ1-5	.	CSARAGAGQPQHF
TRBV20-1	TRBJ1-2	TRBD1	CSARSRGQSYTF
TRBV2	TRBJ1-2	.	CASSRTITNYGYTF
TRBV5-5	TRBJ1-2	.	CASGRAYGYTF
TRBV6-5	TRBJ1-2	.	CASSRNGASRGYTF
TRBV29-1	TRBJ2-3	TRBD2	CSVATSAELDTQYF
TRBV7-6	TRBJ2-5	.	CASSLDGVETQYF
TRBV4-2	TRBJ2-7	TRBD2	CASIQFLLRLAGGARAREQYF
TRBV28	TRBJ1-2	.	CASTGRGSPNYGYTF
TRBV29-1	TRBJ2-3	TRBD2	CSVVLAGGMVTDTQYF
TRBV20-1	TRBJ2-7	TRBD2	CSARDLVRPSGRYEQYF
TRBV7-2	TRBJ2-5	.	CASLQGGVETQYF
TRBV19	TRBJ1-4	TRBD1	CASSTHRGVDEKLFF
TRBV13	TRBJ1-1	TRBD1	CASSEFRGGNTEAFF
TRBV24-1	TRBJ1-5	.	CATSDAEHGTSNQPQHF
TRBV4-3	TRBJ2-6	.	CASSQDSPGGSGANVLTF
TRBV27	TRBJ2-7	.	CASRRTPSYEQYF
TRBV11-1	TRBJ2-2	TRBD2	CASSPGLSGGTELFF
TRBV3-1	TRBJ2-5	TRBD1	CASSLTGGFETQYF
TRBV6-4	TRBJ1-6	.	CASSAPGPSPLHF
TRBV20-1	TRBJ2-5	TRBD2	CSAHLLAGGRGETQYF
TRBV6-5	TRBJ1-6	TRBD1	CASSSLPGQGTGNSPLHF
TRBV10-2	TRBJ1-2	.	CASSESTDSYGYTF
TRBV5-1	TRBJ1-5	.	CASSLGGSHQPQHF
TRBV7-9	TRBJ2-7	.	CASSDRSSYEQYF
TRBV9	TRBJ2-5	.	CASSPELGTQTQYF
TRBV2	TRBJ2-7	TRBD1	CASSQNQGAPYEQYF
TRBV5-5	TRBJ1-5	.	CASSSQGMQPQHF
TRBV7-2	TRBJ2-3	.	CASSFPEQLTDTQYF
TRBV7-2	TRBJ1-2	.	CASRGDRPLCGYTF
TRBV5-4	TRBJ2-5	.	CASSLPGQPQYF
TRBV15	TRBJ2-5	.	CATSRAGAGETQYF
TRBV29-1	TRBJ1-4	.	CSVDGQEKLFF
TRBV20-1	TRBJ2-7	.	CSASPRGRTAYEQYF
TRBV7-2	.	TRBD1	CASSLPGGYNEQFF
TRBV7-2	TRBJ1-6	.	CASSLLKADNSPLHF
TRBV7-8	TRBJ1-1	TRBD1	CASSLQGSTEAFF
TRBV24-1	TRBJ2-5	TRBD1	CATSDSGGAGETQYF
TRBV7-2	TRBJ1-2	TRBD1	CASSLATGAGRGYTF
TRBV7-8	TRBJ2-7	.	CASSLEVASSSYEQYF
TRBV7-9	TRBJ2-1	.	CASSLSFWEQFF
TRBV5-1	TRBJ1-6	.	CASSLPQGNNSPLHF
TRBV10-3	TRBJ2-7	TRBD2	CASTQAGLPNYEQYF